The clone carrying this T cell receptor beta chain was found a few times. Its antigen is still unknown. V gave up 4 bases and J gave up 4 bases; unmatched junction bases: 7. The CDR3 runs to 14 residues. Germline assignment: CDR1 SQVTM and CDR2 ANQGSEA. This record belongs to a study of cytomegalovirus exposure and HLA in healthy donors. Findings and limits, study-wide: Indistinguishable V segments, including TRBV6-2 and TRBV6-3, were excluded. Follow-up analysis seemed to connect common viral pathogens with several of the most significant clusters identified. In an earlier analysis, about 87% or about 30%: the productive usage of most TCR beta V segments. The sole available immune exposure information was CMV serostatus.

The PCR employed 60 Vbeta primers together with 13 Jbeta primers. TCRdb keeps only in-frame clones here, not all; method: immunoSEQ multiplex PCR. The data show roughly 100,000 clones, with roughly four fifths seen just once and 9.6% held by the top ten. Sequencing used PBMCs. This sequence originates from a male donor in good health and CMV-seropositive. The chain recombines TRBV29-1 with TRBJ1-5, with 7 bases lining up with TRBD1. CDR3 coding DNA: TGCAGCGTTGCCATGGGACAGCTAAATCAGCCCCAGCATTTT. This sequence encodes CSVAMGQLNQPQHF.